These 19 T cell receptor beta chains share one sample of origin, sequenced in a study of blood T cell repertoires in COVID-19. The data were produced by immunoSEQ multiplex PCR, yet TCRdb's version contains in-frame clones alone and is incomplete. Among 180,000 or so clones listed, around 83% were seen once. Material for sequencing was peripheral blood. The receptors stem from a woman aged 80 or over with acute or convalescent COVID-19.

The chain employs TRBV5-1 and TRBJ2-4; D is perhaps TRBD1 (5 bases). The CDR3 runs to 14 residues. V was pared by 0 bases and J by 5 bases, with 9 bases between. CDR1 SGHRS and CDR2 YFSETQ come from the germline V gene. CDR3 amino acids: CASSLVGPENIQYF. The CDR3 DNA reads as TGCGCCAGCAGCTTGGTGGGGCCTGAAAACATTCAGTACTTC.

The rearrangement links TRBV5-1 to TRBJ1-2, with 7 bases lining up with TRBD1. CDR3 size: 15 residues. V gave up 3 bases and J gave up 1 base; unmatched junction bases: 6. Germline CDR1 SGHRS, CDR2 YFSETQ. In DNA form, the CDR3 reads TGCGCCAGCAGCTACCGGGACAGCATTAACTATGGCTACACCTTC. This gives the protein CASSYRDSINYGYTF.

The chain has TRBV5-8 and TRBJ2-3; 8 bases fit TRBD2. The J segment lost 6 bases and the V segment lost 5 bases, leaving 11 bases of the junction unmatched. The CDR3 is 15 amino acids. Germline CDR1 reads SGHTS; CDR2 reads YDEGEE. CDR3 protein: CASSPRGGWRDTQYF. In DNA form, the CDR3 reads TGTGCCAGCAGTCCACGGGGGGGATGGCGGGATACGCAGTATTTT.

The rearrangement joins TRBV28 to TRBJ2-1, with D maybe TRBD2 (5 bases). Germline CDR1 MDHEN, CDR2 SYDVKM. V shed 8 bases and J shed 3 bases, with 5 bases lying between them. The CDR3 covers 11 residues. The CDR3 sequence is CASGGYNEQFF. CDR3 bases: TGTGCCAGCGGAGGCTACAATGAGCAGTTCTTC.

V is TRBV11-2 and J is TRBJ2-1; 12 nucleotides match TRBD2. Per the germline V gene, CDR1 is SGHAT and CDR2 is FQNNGV. The CDR3 consists of 16 residues. V shed 5 bases, J shed 2 bases, and the junction held 4 bases outside the gene matches. The CDR3 DNA follows: TGTGCCAGCAGCGCCAGACTAGCGGGGGCCTACAATGAGCAGTTCTTC. Its protein is CASSARLAGAYNEQFF.

The chain carries TRBV18 and TRBJ1-6, with D possibly being TRBD1 (5 bases). The CDR3 length is 16 residues. Trimming removed 4 bases at V and 14 bases at J, with 24 bases between. Germline values: CDR1 KGHSH, CDR2 LQKENI. The CDR3 sequence: CASSRGRLGSGGTLHF. Written as DNA, the CDR3 is TGTGCCAGCTCACGGGGCAGATTAGGGTCGGGCGGCACCCTCCACTTT.

The chain couples TRBV5-1 to TRBJ2-1; 10 nucleotides line up with TRBD2. The CDR3 length is 15 residues. V lost 0 bases, J lost 10 bases, and 7 bases stayed unmatched. Germline V gene data show CDR1 as SGHRS and CDR2 as YFSETQ. The CDR3 loop reads CASSLGSGRAREQFF. In DNA, the CDR3 is TGCGCCAGCAGCTTGGGAAGCGGGAGGGCCCGGGAGCAGTTCTTC.

The V and J genes are TRBV6-5 and TRBJ1-1; 9 bases align to TRBD1. Per germline, CDR1 MNHEY and CDR2 SVGAGI. The CDR3 consists of 14 residues. Trimming took 0 bases from V and 6 from J; bases not matched to a gene: 2. The CDR3 region has the DNA TGTGCCAGCAGTTACTCGGGACAGGGACCTGAAGCTTTCTTT. It translates to CASSYSGQGPEAFF.

This chain joins TRBV11-2 and TRBJ2-2; D not resolved. Germline values: CDR1 SGHAT, CDR2 FQNNGV. Deletions cut 4 bases from V and 0 bases from J, with 6 bases between. The length of the CDR3 is 14 residues. CDR3 sequence (DNA): TGTGCCAGCAGCTACTCTACGAACACCGGGGAGCTGTTTTTT. It is translated as CASSYSTNTGELFF.

V usage is TRBV10-3 and J usage is TRBJ2-3, with 12 bases lining up with TRBD2. V trimming: 0 bases; J trimming: 3 bases; junction bases outside the gene matches: 25. The CDR3 covers 24 residues. The germline CDR1 and CDR2 sequences are ENHRY and SYGVKD. The CDR3: CAISESGFSGSWTSGIRGTDTQYF. The CDR3 coding sequence is TGTGCCATCAGTGAGTCGGGCTTTTCTGGTAGTTGGACTAGCGGGATACGGGGAACAGATACGCAGTATTTT.

This clone was seen a few times. The rearrangement links TRBV28 to TRBJ1-1; no firm D call. V was pared by 8 bases and J by 7 bases, with 14 bases between. The germline V gene has CDR1 MDHEN and CDR2 SYDVKM. The CDR3 runs 12 residues. The CDR3 region has the DNA TGTGCCAGCGCGGGATCCGGGGTTGAAGCTTTCTTT. Amino acids: CASAGSGVEAFF. The entire variable domain, with the rest obtained from reference TRBV28 and TRBJ1-1, is as follows: DVKVTQSSRYLVKRTGEKVFLECVQDMDHENMFWYRQDPGLGLRLIYFSYDVKMKEKGDIPEGYSVSREKKERFSLILESASTNQTSMYLCASAGSGVEAFFGQGTRLTVV.

This clone has only a few counts. This chain joins TRBV18 and TRBJ1-1, with 10 bases lining up with TRBD1. V dropped 6 bases and J dropped 11; count of bases not matched to a gene: 9. The CDR3 runs 13 residues. Germline CDR1 and CDR2: KGHSH and LQKENI. The DNA for the CDR3 is TGTGCCAGCTCTCCCGGGACAGGGGATCGGGCTTTCTTT. Translating it yields CASSPGTGDRAFF.

The CDR3 DNA sequence: TGTGCCTGCCGACAGGGTTTTGGTTCACCCCTCCACTTT. Its protein is CACRQGFGSPLHF. J is TRBJ1-6 and V is TRBV5-4, with TRBD1 identical over 7 bases. The V gene end was trimmed by 10 bases and the J gene end by 9 bases; junction bases not matched to a gene: 10. Germline-derived CDR1 and CDR2 are SGHNT and YYREEE (reference sequence). This CDR3 has 13 residues.

The gene calls are TRBV12-5 and TRBJ2-7; D unclear. The germline gives CDR1 LGHNT, CDR2 FRNRAP. This CDR3 has 13 amino acids. Deletions cut 1 base from V and 3 bases from J, with 7 bases between. The DNA of the CDR3 is TGTGCTAGTGGTTTGGGGCTAGACTACGAGCAGTACTTC. Translating it yields CASGLGLDYEQYF.

V is TRBV27 and J is TRBJ2-7, with 7 bases matching TRBD1. J gave up 7 bases and V 5 bases, and 11 bases lay outside the gene matches. The length of the CDR3 is 14 residues. Germline lookup yields CDR1 MNHEY and CDR2 SMNVEV (reference sequence). The CDR3 DNA reads as TGTGCCAGCAGTCCTTGGGGGACAGAAAAGGAGCAGTACTTC. Translated: CASSPWGTEKEQYF.

The rearrangement links TRBV28 to TRBJ1-2; 9 bases are a match to TRBD1. The CDR3 length is 14 residues. V lost 4 bases to trimming and J lost 8 bases; unmatched junction nucleotides: 8. Germline V gene sequence: CDR1 MDHEN, CDR2 SYDVKM. The CDR3 DNA follows: TGTGCCAGCAGTTCCGCGGGACAGGGTTACGGCTACACCTTC. It yields the protein CASSSAGQGYGYTF.

With respect to this clone: Other DNA sequences within the sample encode an identical CDR3. The chain links TRBV2 to TRBJ2-7, with 7 bases that match TRBD1. The CDR3 spans 13 residues. Germline loops: CDR1 SNHLY, CDR2 FYNNEI. The V gene end was trimmed by 8 bases and the J gene end by 2 bases; junction bases not matched to a gene: 6. The CDR3 is CASGRQGAYEQYF. CDR3 coding DNA: TGTGCCAGCGGGCGGCAGGGGGCCTACGAGCAGTACTTC.

This clone was observed a handful of times. The V and J genes are TRBV7-9 and TRBJ1-4; 7 bases line up with TRBD1. Losses at the gene ends were 0 bases for V and 4 bases for J; bases not matched to a gene: 2. The CDR3 spans 15 residues. Germline V CDR1 and CDR2: SEHNR, FQNEAQ (reference sequence). The CDR3 loop reads CASSLAAGGNEKLFF. CDR3 coding DNA: TGTGCCAGCAGCTTAGCGGCAGGGGGTAATGAAAAACTGTTTTTT.

The V gene is TRBV19, the J gene TRBJ1-2; maybe TRBD1 (6 bases). Germline lookup yields CDR1 LNHDA and CDR2 SQIVND (reference sequence). The V end lost 11 bases, the J end lost 5 bases, and 15 bases lay between the germline ends. This CDR3 spans 12 amino acids. The CDR3 protein is CAGGRQGYGYTF. DNA for the CDR3: TGTGCCGGGGGTCGGCAGGGGTATGGCTACACCTTC.